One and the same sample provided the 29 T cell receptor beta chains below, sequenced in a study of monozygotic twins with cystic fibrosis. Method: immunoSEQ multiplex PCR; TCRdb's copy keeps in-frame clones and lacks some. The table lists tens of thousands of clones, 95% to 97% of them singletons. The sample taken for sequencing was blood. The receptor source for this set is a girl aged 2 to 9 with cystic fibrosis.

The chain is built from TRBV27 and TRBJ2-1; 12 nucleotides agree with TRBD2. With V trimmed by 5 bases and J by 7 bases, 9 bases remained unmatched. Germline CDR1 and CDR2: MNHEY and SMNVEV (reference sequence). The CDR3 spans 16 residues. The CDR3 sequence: CASSATSGRPINEQFF. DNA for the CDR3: TGTGCCAGCAGTGCTACTAGCGGGAGGCCCATTAATGAGCAGTTCTTC.

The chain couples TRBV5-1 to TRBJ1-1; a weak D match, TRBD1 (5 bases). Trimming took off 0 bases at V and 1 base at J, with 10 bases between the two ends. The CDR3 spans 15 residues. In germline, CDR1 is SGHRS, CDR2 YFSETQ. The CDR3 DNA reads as TGCGCCAGCAGCTTGGCTGGGGGGAGGAACACTGAAGCTTTCTTT. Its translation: CASSLAGGRNTEAFF. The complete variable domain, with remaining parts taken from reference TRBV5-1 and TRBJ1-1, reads KAGVTQTPRYLIKTRGQQVTLSCSPISGHRSVSWYQQTPGQGLQFLFEYFSETQRNKGNFPGRFSGRQFSNSRSEMNVSTLELGDSALYLCASSLAGGRNTEAFFGQGTRLTVV.

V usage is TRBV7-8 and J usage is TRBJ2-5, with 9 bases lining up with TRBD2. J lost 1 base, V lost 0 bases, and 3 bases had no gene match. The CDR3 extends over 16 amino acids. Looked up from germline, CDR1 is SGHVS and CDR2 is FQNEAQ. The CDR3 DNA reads TGTGCCAGCAGCTTAGCGCTAGCGGGACCCCAAGAGACCCAGTACTTC. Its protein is CASSLALAGPQETQYF.

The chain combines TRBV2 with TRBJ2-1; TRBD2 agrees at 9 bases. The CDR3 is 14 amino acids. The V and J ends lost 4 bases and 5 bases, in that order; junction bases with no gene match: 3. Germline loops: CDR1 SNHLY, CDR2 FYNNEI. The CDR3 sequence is CASSALAGHNEQFF. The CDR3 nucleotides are TGTGCCAGCAGTGCCCTAGCGGGACACAATGAGCAGTTCTTC.

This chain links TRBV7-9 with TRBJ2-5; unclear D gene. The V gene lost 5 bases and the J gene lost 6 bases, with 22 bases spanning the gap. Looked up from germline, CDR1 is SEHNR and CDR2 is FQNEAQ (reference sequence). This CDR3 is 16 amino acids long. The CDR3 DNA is TGTGCCAGCAGCCCCGGTGGAGTCTACTCATGGCAGACCCAGTACTTC. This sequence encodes CASSPGGVYSWQTQYF.

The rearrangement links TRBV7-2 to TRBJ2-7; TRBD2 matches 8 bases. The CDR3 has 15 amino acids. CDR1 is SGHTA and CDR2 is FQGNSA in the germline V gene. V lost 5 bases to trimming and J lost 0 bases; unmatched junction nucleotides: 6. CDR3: CASSLTSGSSYEQYF. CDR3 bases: TGTGCCAGCAGCCTAACTAGCGGCAGCTCCTACGAGCAGTACTTC.

CDR3 sequence (DNA): TGTGCCAGTAGTATAACGGGGGACACTGAAGCTTTCTTT. It is translated as CASSITGDTEAFF. V is TRBV19 and J is TRBJ1-1; possible D gene TRBD1, 5 bases. Between the trimmed V and J ends, which lost 2 bases and 3 bases, there was a span of 7 bases. CDR3 size: 13 residues. Germline assignment: CDR1 LNHDA and CDR2 SQIVND (reference sequence).

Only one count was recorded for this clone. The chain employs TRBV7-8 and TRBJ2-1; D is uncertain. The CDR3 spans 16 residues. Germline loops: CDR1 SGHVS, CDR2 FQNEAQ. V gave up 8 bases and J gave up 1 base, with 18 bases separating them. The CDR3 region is CASRKVPQSSYNEQFF. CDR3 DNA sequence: TGTGCCAGCCGTAAGGTCCCCCAGAGTTCCTACAATGAGCAGTTCTTC.

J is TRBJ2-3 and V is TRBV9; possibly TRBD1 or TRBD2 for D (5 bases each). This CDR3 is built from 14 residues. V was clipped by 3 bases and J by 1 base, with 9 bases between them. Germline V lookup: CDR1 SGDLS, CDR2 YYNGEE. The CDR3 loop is CASSAGTRTDTQYF. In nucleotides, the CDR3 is TGTGCCAGCAGCGCAGGGACCCGCACAGATACGCAGTATTTT. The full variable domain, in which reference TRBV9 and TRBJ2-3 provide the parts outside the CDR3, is DSGVTQTPKHLITATGQRVTLRCSPRSGDLSVYWYQQSLDQGLQFLIQYYNGEERAKGNILERFSAQQFPDLHSELNLSSLELGDSALYFCASSAGTRTDTQYFGPGTRLTVL.

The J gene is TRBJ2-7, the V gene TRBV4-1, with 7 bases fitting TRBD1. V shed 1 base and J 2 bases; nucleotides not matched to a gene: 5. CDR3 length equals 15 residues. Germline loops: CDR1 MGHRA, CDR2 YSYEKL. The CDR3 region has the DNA TGCGCCAGCAGCCAAGTTTGGGACAGAGCCTACGAGCAGTACTTC. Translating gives CASSQVWDRAYEQYF.

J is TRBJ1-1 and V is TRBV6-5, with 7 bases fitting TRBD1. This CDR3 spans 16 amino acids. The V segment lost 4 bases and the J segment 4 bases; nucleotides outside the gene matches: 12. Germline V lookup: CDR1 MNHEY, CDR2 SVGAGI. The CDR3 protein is CASSSALGGGGTEAFF. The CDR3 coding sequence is TGTGCCAGCAGTTCAGCGCTAGGGGGCGGGGGCACTGAAGCTTTCTTT.

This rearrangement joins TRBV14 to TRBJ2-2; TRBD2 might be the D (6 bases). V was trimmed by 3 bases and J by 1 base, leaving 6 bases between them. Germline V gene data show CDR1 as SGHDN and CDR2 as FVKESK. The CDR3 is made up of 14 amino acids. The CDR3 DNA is TGTGCCAGCAGCCAGGGGGGGAACACCGGGGAGCTGTTTTTT. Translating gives CASSQGGNTGELFF.

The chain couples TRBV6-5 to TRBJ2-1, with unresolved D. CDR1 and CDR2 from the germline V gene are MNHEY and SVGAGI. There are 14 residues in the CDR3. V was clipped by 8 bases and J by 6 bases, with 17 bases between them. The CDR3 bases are TGTGCCAGCTCCGGAGTGCCTCTTGGCAATGAGCAGTTCTTC. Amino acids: CASSGVPLGNEQFF.

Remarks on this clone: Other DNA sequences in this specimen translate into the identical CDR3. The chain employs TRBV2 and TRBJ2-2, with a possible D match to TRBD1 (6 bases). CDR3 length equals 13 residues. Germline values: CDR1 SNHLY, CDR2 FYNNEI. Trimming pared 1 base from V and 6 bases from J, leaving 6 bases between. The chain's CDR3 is CASSEEGAGELFF. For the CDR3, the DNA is TGTGCCAGCAGTGAAGAGGGGGCCGGGGAGCTGTTTTTT.

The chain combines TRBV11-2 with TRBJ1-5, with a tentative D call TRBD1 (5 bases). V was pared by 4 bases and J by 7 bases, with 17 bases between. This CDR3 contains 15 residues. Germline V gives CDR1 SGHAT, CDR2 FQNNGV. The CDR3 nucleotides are TGTGCCAGCAGCTCCGGGACTCTCGCCAGGCAGCCCCAGCATTTT. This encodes CASSSGTLARQPQHF.

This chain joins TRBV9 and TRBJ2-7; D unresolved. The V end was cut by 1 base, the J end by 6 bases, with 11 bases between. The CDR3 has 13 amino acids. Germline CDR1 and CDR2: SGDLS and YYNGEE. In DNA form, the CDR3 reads TGTGCCAGCAGCGTATTTGAGTTCTCCGAGCAGTACTTC. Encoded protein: CASSVFEFSEQYF.

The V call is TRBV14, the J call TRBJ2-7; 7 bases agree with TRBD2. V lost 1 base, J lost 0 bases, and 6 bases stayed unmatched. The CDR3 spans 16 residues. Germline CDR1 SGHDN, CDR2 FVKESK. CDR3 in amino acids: CASSQVAGLLSYEQYF. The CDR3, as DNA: TGTGCCAGCAGCCAAGTGGCGGGACTACTCTCCTACGAGCAGTACTTC.

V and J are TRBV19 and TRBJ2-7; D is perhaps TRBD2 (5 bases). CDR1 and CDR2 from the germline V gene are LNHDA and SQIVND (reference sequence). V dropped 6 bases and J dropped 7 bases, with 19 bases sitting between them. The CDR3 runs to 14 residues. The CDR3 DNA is TGTGCCAGTAGCGCGGGCTCGTGGAGAGGGGAGCAGTACTTC. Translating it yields CASSAGSWRGEQYF.

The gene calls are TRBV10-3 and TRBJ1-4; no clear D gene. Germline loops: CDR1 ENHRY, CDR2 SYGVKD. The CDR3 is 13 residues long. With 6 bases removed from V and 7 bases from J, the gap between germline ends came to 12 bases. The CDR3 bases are TGTGCCATCAGACCCGACCGGGGTGAAAAACTGTTTTTT. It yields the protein CAIRPDRGEKLFF.

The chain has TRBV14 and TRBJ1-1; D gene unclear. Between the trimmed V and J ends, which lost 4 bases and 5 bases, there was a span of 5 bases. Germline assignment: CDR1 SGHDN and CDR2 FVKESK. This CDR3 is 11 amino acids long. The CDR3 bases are TGTGCCAGCAGCCGGGGTACTGAAGCTTTCTTT. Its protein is CASSRGTEAFF.

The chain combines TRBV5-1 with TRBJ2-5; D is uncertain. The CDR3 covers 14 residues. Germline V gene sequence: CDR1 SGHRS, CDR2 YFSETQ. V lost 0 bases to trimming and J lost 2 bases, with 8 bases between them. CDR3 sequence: CASSLGRAQETQYF. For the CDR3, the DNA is TGCGCCAGCAGCTTGGGACGGGCTCAAGAGACCCAGTACTTC. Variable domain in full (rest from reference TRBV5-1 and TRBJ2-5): KAGVTQTPRYLIKTRGQQVTLSCSPISGHRSVSWYQQTPGQGLQFLFEYFSETQRNKGNFPGRFSGRQFSNSRSEMNVSTLELGDSALYLCASSLGRAQETQYFGPGTRLLVL.

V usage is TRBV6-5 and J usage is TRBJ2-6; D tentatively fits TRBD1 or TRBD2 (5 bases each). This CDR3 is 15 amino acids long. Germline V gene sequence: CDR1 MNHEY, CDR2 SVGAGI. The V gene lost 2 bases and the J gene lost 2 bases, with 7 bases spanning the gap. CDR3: CASSYEGTGANVLTF. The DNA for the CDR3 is TGTGCCAGCAGTTACGAGGGGACTGGGGCCAACGTCCTGACTTTC.

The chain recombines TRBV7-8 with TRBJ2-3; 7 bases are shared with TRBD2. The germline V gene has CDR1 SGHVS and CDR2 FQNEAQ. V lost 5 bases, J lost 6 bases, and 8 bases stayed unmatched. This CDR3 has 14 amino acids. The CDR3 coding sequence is TGTGCCAGCAGCCCCGGGGAGGGTTCGGATACGCAGTATTTT. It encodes CASSPGEGSDTQYF.

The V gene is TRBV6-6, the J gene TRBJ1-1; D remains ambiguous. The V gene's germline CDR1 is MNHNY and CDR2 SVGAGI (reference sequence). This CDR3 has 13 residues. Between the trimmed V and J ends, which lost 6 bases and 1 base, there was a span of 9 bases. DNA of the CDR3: TGTGCCAGCAGCACCGGACGGAACACTGAAGCTTTCTTT. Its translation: CASSTGRNTEAFF.

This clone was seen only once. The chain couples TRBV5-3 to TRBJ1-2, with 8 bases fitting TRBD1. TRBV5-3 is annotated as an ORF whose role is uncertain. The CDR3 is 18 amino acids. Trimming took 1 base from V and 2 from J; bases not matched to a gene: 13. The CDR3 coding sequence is TGTGCCAGAAGCTTGTTCGTAGGCGTCACAGGGGGAAACTATGGCTACACCTTC. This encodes CARSLFVGVTGGNYGYTF.

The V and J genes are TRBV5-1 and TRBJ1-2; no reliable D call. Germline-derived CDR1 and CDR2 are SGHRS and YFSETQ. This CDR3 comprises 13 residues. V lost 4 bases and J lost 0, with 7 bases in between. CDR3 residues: CASSPGSNYGYTF. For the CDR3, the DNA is TGCGCCAGCAGCCCCGGATCTAACTATGGCTACACCTTC.

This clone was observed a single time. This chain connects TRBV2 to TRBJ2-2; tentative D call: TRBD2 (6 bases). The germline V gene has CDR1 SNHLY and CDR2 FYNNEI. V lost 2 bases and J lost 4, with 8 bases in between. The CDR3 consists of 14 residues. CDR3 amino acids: CASSERDFTGELFF. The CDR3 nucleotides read TGTGCCAGCAGTGAAAGGGACTTCACCGGGGAGCTGTTTTTT.

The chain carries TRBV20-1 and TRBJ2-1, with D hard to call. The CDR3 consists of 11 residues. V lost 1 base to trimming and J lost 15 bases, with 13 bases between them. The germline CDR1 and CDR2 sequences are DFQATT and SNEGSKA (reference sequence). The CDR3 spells CSARVVGGAFF. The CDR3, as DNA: TGCAGTGCTAGAGTGGTAGGTGGCGCGTTCTTC.

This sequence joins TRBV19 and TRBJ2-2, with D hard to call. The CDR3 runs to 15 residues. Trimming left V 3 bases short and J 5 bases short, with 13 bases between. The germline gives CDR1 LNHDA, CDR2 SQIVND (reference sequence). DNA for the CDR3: TGTGCCAGTAGTATCTATCCCCCCCTTACCGGGGAGCTGTTTTTT. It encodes CASSIYPPLTGELFF. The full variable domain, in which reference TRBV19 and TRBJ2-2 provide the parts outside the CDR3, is DGGITQSPKYLFRKEGQNVTLSCEQNLNHDAMYWYRQDPGQGLRLIYYSQIVNDFQKGDIAEGYSVSREKKESFPLTVTSAQKNPTAFYLCASSIYPPLTGELFFGEGSRLTVL.